This T cell receptor beta chain was recorded in a study of STAT3 mutations in large granular lymphocyte leukemia. Between the trimmed V and J ends, which lost 3 bases and 4 bases, there was a span of 5 bases. Germline lookup yields CDR1 SGDLS and CDR2 YYNGEE. This CDR3 is 12 amino acids long. A note on this clone: Its specificity is unknown.

Study-level findings and limits: Treatment regimens differed across patients between samplings. In several patients, dominant TCR clone burden exceeded STAT3 mutant burden, suggesting STAT3 mutation arose secondarily. Every T-LGLL patient had at least one immunodominant TCRbeta clonotype.

Generated by immunoSEQ multiplex PCR, the TCRdb table keeps only in-frame clones and is missing some. This sample has approximately 43,000 clones, with about 81% found just once. The sequencing input was PBMCs. The TCR was taken from a human donor with T large granular lymphocyte leukemia. Some clones in this sample may be carry-over from other donors' samples. The V gene is TRBV9, the J gene TRBJ2-1; TRBD2 might be the D (5 bases). The DNA of the CDR3 is TGTGCCAGCAGCGGCGGGTACAATGAGCAGTTCTTC. It specifies CASSGGYNEQFF.